One and the same sample provided the 9 T cell receptor beta chains below, sequenced in a study of blood T cell repertoires in COVID-19 (dated by TCRdb to 2019 to 2021). Library generation was performed with the immunoSEQ multiplex PCR assay. TCRdb limited this immuneACCESS table to in-frame rearrangements with V and J called. A share of clones is missing; checked studies link under half to unresolved V genes, and the rest is unexplained. This sample is represented by around 320,000 clones; approximately 89% of them were singletons. Clones ranked in the top ten supply just under 7% of the sample. The sample comprised peripheral blood. The receptor source for this set is a woman aged 25 to 39 who had recovered from COVID-19.

The chain links TRBV29-1 to TRBJ1-3; maybe TRBD1 (6 bases). The V and J ends lost 4 bases and 2 bases respectively, with 9 bases between them. This CDR3 has 13 residues. The V gene's germline CDR1 is SQVTM and CDR2 ANQGSEA. The CDR3 reads CSVARGTGNTIYF. The CDR3 nucleotides are TGCAGCGTTGCCAGGGGAACTGGAAACACCATATATTTT.

The chain is built from TRBV15 and TRBJ1-3; D may be TRBD1 (6 bases). Trimming cost V 4 bases and J 0 bases, with 10 bases left between them. CDR3 length: 15 amino acids. Germline loops: CDR1 LNHNV, CDR2 YYDKDF (reference sequence). CDR3 bases: TGTGCCACCAGCACTACAGGGAGCTCTGGAAACACCATATATTTT. It translates to CATSTTGSSGNTIYF.

V usage is TRBV27 and J usage is TRBJ1-4; no definite D call. V was clipped by 3 bases and J by 3 bases, with 8 bases between them. The length of the CDR3 is 14 residues. Germline V lookup: CDR1 MNHEY, CDR2 SMNVEV (reference sequence). This chain's CDR3 is CASSFLSSNEKLFF. The CDR3 nucleotides are TGTGCCAGCAGTTTCTTGTCTTCTAATGAAAAACTGTTTTTT.

V usage is TRBV7-9 and J usage is TRBJ1-5, with D unclear. Germline V gene sequence: CDR1 SEHNR, CDR2 FQNEAQ (reference sequence). V shed 5 bases and J shed 4 bases, with 12 bases lying between them. CDR3 size: 14 residues. CDR3 amino acids: CASSRSDGNQPQHF. The CDR3 DNA follows: TGTGCCAGCAGCCGCAGCGACGGGAATCAGCCCCAGCATTTT.

The chain combines TRBV27 with TRBJ2-2; 11 bases line up with TRBD2. The J segment lost 6 bases and the V segment lost 5 bases, leaving 5 bases of the junction unmatched. This CDR3 is built from 15 residues. CDR1 is MNHEY, CDR2 SMNVEV, per germline (reference sequence). CDR3 in DNA: TGTGCCAGCAGTACCATAGCGGGGGGGCCCGGGGAGCTGTTTTTT. Protein product: CASSTIAGGPGELFF.

The genes are TRBV7-9 and TRBJ2-5; the D gene is possibly TRBD2 (5 bases). This CDR3 region has 14 residues. V was pared by 1 base and J by 2 bases, with 8 bases between. Germline-derived CDR1 and CDR2 are SEHNR and FQNEAQ (reference sequence). DNA for the CDR3: TGTGCCAGCAGCTTAGGGGAGTTACAAGAGACCCAGTACTTC. Translating it yields CASSLGELQETQYF. Full variable domain (outside the CDR3, taken from reference TRBV7-9 and TRBJ2-5): DTGVSQNPRHKITKRGQNVTFRCDPISEHNRLYWYRQTLGQGPEFLTYFQNEAQLEKSRLLSDRFSAERPKGSFSTLEIQRTEQGDSAMYLCASSLGELQETQYFGPGTRLLVL.

The chain uses TRBV6-4 and TRBJ1-3, with 8 bases identical to TRBD1. Germline trimming cut 9 bases from V and 1 base from J; bases unmatched to any gene: 5. The CDR3 has 14 residues. Germline-derived CDR1 and CDR2 are MRHNA and SNTAGT. The CDR3 DNA reads TGTGCCAGTAAGGACAGGGAGTCTGGAAACACCATATATTTT. Translation gives CASKDRESGNTIYF.

The chain carries TRBV5-6 and TRBJ1-2; the D gene is possibly TRBD1 (6 bases). V was pared by 4 bases and J by 3 bases, with 13 bases between. Per the germline V gene, CDR1 is SGHDT and CDR2 is YYEEEE. The CDR3 is 14 amino acids. CDR3 region: CASSPKGQYYGYTF. As DNA, the CDR3 is TGTGCCAGCAGCCCTAAAGGACAGTACTATGGCTACACCTTC.

The chain recombines TRBV7-6 with TRBJ1-1; D remains ambiguous. The germline V gene encodes CDR1 SGHVS and CDR2 FNYEAQ. The CDR3 runs 15 residues. V was clipped by 1 base and J by 4 bases, with 13 bases between them. The CDR3 region is CASSLGPPGSTEAFF. CDR3 sequence (DNA): TGTGCCAGCAGCTTAGGGCCTCCGGGGAGCACTGAAGCTTTCTTT.